These T cell receptor beta chains were read from a single sample in a study of blood T cell repertoires in COVID-19. Here immunoSEQ multiplex PCR was the method, and the copy in TCRdb shows in-frame clones only, minus some. The sample has tens of thousands of clones; 79% are singletons. Sequenced input: peripheral blood. The source of these receptors is a human donor in a cohort sampled during active COVID-19. Each CDR3 is given with its conserved first and last residue. D genes are given only for firm matches. The size entry is marked missing in some rows and otherwise reads once, few, many or a size class.

J | size | D | V | DNA | CDR3
TRBJ1-1 | - | TRBD1 | TRBV2 | TGTGCCAGCAGCCAAGACAGGGCTGTTGAAGCTTTCTTT | CASSQDRAVEAFF
TRBJ2-2 | - | TRBD2 | TRBV24-1 | TGTGCCACCGGGAGGGACCTCGCGGGCGGGGAGCTGTTTTTT | CATGRDLAGGELFF
TRBJ2-7 | - | - | TRBV4-3 | TGCGCCAGCAGCCAAGACCCCAGGGGATACTACGAGCAGTACTTC | CASSQDPRGYYEQYF
TRBJ2-6 | - | TRBD1 | TRBV30 | TGTGCCTGGAGTACAATACAGGGGTCTGGGGCCAACGTCCTGACTTTC | CAWSTIQGSGANVLTF
TRBJ1-2 | - | - | TRBV10-3 | TGTGCCATCAGCACAGGTTTAAACTATGGCTACACCTTC | CAISTGLNYGYTF
TRBJ1-5 | few | - | TRBV7-2 | TGTGCCAGCAGCTTAGAGAGGGGCAATCAGCCCCAGCATTTT | CASSLERGNQPQHF
TRBJ1-5 | - | - | TRBV6-2/TRBV6-3 | TGTGCCAGCAGTTCACTCAGGGCTAGCAATCAGCCCCAGCATTTT | CASSSLRASNQPQHF
TRBJ2-1 | - | TRBD2 | TRBV5-8 | TGTGCCAGCAGGCGTCAACCCGGGACTAGGGGGAGTGAGCAGTTCTTC | CASRRQPGTRGSEQFF
TRBJ2-5 | - | TRBD2 | TRBV5-1 | TGCGCCAGCAGCTTGGGTTCCCGTGCTAGCGGGGAAGAGACCCAGTACTTC | CASSLGSRASGEETQYF
TRBJ1-5 | few | TRBD1 | TRBV27 | TGTGCCAGCAGCTTGACAGGGGAACAGCCCCAGCATTTT | CASSLTGEQPQHF
TRBJ2-7 | - | TRBD2 | TRBV6-1 | TGTGCCAGCAGCGAACGGACTAGCGGGAGCTCCTACGAGCAGTACTTC | CASSERTSGSSYEQYF
TRBJ2-3 | few | TRBD1 | TRBV30 | TGTGCCTGGAGCAGACAGGGGAGCACAGATACGCAGTATTTT | CAWSRQGSTDTQYF
TRBJ2-3 | - | TRBD2 | TRBV11-2 | TGTGCCAGCAGCGGGATTAGCGGGCCCGATACGCAGTATTTT | CASSGISGPDTQYF
TRBJ2-2 | - | - | TRBV30 | TGTGCCCTAGGACAGGGAGGGACCGGGGAGCTGTTTTTT | CALGQGGTGELFF
TRBJ1-1 | once | TRBD1 | TRBV6-5 | TGTGCCAGCAGAAACTACCGGGACAGGGGTACTGAAGCTTTCTTT | CASRNYRDRGTEAFF
TRBJ2-1 | - | TRBD2 | TRBV10-3 | TGTGCCATCAGTGGTATGAGCGGGAGGGCTAATGAGCAGTTCTTC | CAISGMSGRANEQFF
TRBJ1-2 | few | TRBD1 | TRBV25-1 | TGTGCCAGCAGTGAATGGGACAGGCCCCAGTATGGCTACACCTTC | CASSEWDRPQYGYTF
TRBJ2-6 | - | - | TRBV5-1 | TGCGCCAGCAGCTTTAGCGGCCCAAAGTCGGCCAACGTCCTGACTTTC | CASSFSGPKSANVLTF
TRBJ2-7 | - | TRBD2 | TRBV9 | TGTGCCAGCAGCGTAGGTACTAGCGGGAAGTACGAGCAGTACTTC | CASSVGTSGKYEQYF
TRBJ1-2 | - | - | TRBV4-2 | TGTGCCAGCAGCCAGGGACTCCGGAATGGCTACACCTTC | CASSQGLRNGYTF
TRBJ2-7 | - | - | TRBV11-2 | TGTGCCAGCAGGCCCGTCAGCGGCACCTACGAGCAGTACTTC | CASRPVSGTYEQYF
TRBJ2-5 | - | - | TRBV5-5 | TGTGCCAGCAGCTTGGAGGGAGGAGAGACCCAGTACTTC | CASSLEGGETQYF
TRBJ2-1 | - | TRBD2 | TRBV28 | TGTGCCAGCAGTTTCGTAGCGGGGTATTACAATGAGCAGTTCTTC | CASSFVAGYYNEQFF
TRBJ2-1 | - | TRBD2 | TRBV29-1 | TGCAGCGCCTGGGGACTAGCGGGATACAATGAGCAGTTCTTC | CSAWGLAGYNEQFF
TRBJ1-5 | - | - | TRBV6-5 | TGTGCCAGCAGTTACTCCAGAGGGACTAATCAGCCCCAGCATTTT | CASSYSRGTNQPQHF
TRBJ1-1 | many | - | TRBV7-3 | TGTGCCAGCAGCTTATCAGTGAACACTGAAGCTTTCTTT | CASSLSVNTEAFF
TRBJ1-1 | - | - | TRBV21-1 | TGTGCCAGCAGCAGGCGAAAGGCAGGGAAGTCCCCCTTGAACACTGAAGCTTTCTTT | CASSRRKAGKSPLNTEAFF
TRBJ1-1 | - | TRBD1 | TRBV14 | TGTGCCAGCAGCCGACAGGGGTTTTGGACTGAAGCTTTCTTT | CASSRQGFWTEAFF
TRBJ1-5 | - | TRBD1 | TRBV30 | TGTGCCTGGAGTGTACAGGGGACAGGGGGCCATCAGCCCCAGCATTTT | CAWSVQGTGGHQPQHF
TRBJ2-5 | - | - | TRBV19 | TGTGCCAGTAGTATATCGGGGCAAGAGACCCAGTACTTC | CASSISGQETQYF
TRBJ1-2 | - | TRBD1 | TRBV4-1 | TGCGCCAGCAGCACCCGGGACAGGGAAATTTTCGGCTATGGCTACACCTTC | CASSTRDREIFGYGYTF
TRBJ2-6 | - | TRBD1 | TRBV27 | TGTGCCAGCAGTCGCCTTCGACAGGGTCTGAGCTCTGGGGCCAACGTCCTGACTTTC | CASSRLRQGLSSGANVLTF
TRBJ2-1 | - | TRBD2 | TRBV30 | TGTGCCTGGAGTTCGCGATCCGGGACTAGCGGAGTCCCTTACAATGAGCAGTTCTTC | CAWSSRSGTSGVPYNEQFF
TRBJ2-3 | - | TRBD2 | TRBV19 | TGTGCCAGTAGTTCAGCGGGAGGATGGGGGGGAGATACGCAGTATTTT | CASSSAGGWGGDTQYF
TRBJ1-1 | - | - | TRBV11-2 | TGTGCCAGCAGCATACAGGTGGAGAACACTGAAGCTTTCTTT | CASSIQVENTEAFF
TRBJ2-3 | - | TRBD2 | TRBV18 | TGTGCCAGCTCACTACCGGGAGGGAGGACAGATACGCAGTATTTT | CASSLPGGRTDTQYF
TRBJ1-6 | - | - | TRBV30 | TGTGCCTGGAGTAATACCCCGAGCCAATCACCCCTCCACTTT | CAWSNTPSQSPLHF
TRBJ2-7 | - | TRBD1 | TRBV28 | TGTGCCAGCAGTTTTGGCAGGGGGAGCTCCTACGAGCAGTACTTC | CASSFGRGSSYEQYF
TRBJ1-3 | - | - | TRBV7-2 | TGTGCCAGCAGCTTGGGGACATGGAGCGGAAACACCATATATTTT | CASSLGTWSGNTIYF
TRBJ2-7 | - | - | TRBV19 | TGTGCCAGTAGTATCGCCCCCCGGGGAGAGCAGTACTTC | CASSIAPRGEQYF
TRBJ1-1 | - | - | TRBV19 | TGTGCCAGTAGTATAGCAAGCAGGGGCACTGAAGCTTTCTTT | CASSIASRGTEAFF
TRBJ2-5 | - | TRBD2 | TRBV28 | TGTGCCAGCAGTAGGGGTCTAGCGGGAGGGCCTTGGGAGACCCAGTACTTC | CASSRGLAGGPWETQYF
TRBJ2-1 | - | TRBD2 | TRBV5-4 | TGTGCCAGCAGCTATTATAGCGGGAGCTACTACAATGAGCAGTTCTTC | CASSYYSGSYYNEQFF
TRBJ2-3 | - | - | TRBV5-6 | TGTGCCAGCAGCCCCCTAAGGGAGGATACGCAGTATTTT | CASSPLREDTQYF
TRBJ2-7 | - | - | TRBV27 | TGTGCCAGCAGGTCCGGGACTGGATTCTACGAGCAGTACTTC | CASRSGTGFYEQYF
TRBJ2-1 | few | TRBD2 | TRBV14 | TGTGCCAGCAGCCAAGAGTCTAGCGGGATCTCAAATGAGCAGTTCTTC | CASSQESSGISNEQFF